This T cell receptor (beta chain) was sequenced in a study of T cell responses to AZD1222 COVID-19 vaccine. On this clone: Its antigen is currently unknown.

General study findings and limits: Clonal diversity was possibly underestimated, and white British individuals and females predominated among donors. As reported, nearly half of all spike-specific TCRs target variant regions that are unmutated.

The assay was immunoSEQ multiplex PCR, and TCRdb's table has in-frame clones only and misses some. Of about 120,000 clones detected, 75% to 90% appear once; the ten largest clones hold 2% to 3%. The source material was peripheral blood, sampled 28 days after the second AZD1222 dose. The sequence derives from an adult who received the AZD1222 COVID-19 vaccine.

CDR3 sequence: CASSWDRSNTEAFF. CDR3 nucleotides: TGTGCCAGCAGTTGGGACCGCAGCAACACTGAAGCTTTCTTT. This rearrangement joins TRBV6-5 to TRBJ1-1; D perhaps matches TRBD1 (5 bases). Trimming shortened V by 4 bases and J by 2 bases, and 11 bases separated the two germline ends. CDR1 and CDR2 from the germline V gene are MNHEY and SVGAGI. CDR3 length equals 14 residues.